The 19 T cell receptor beta chains in this list originate from one sample, sequenced in a study of blood T cell repertoires in COVID-19. Data came from immunoSEQ multiplex PCR; TCRdb stores just in-frame clones and leaves some out. This table holds roughly 54,000 clones, around 93% found once. The sample taken for sequencing was peripheral blood. The receptors were sampled from an older woman with active or convalescent COVID-19.

V is TRBV5-6 and J is TRBJ1-2; a possible D gene is TRBD1 (6 bases). CDR1 and CDR2 (germline): SGHDT, YYEEEE. V lost 3 bases, J lost 0 bases, and 12 bases lay in between. This CDR3 is 15 amino acids long. The CDR3, as DNA: TGTGCCAGCAGCTCCGGACAGAAAGCTAACTATGGCTACACCTTC. Protein sequence: CASSSGQKANYGYTF.

The gene calls are TRBV10-3 and TRBJ2-3; 13 positions agree with TRBD2. Trimming at V came to 0 bases and at J to 7 bases, leaving 4 bases not matched to a gene. Germline lookup yields CDR1 ENHRY and CDR2 SYGVKD. The CDR3 is made up of 16 amino acids. The CDR3 nucleotides are TGTGCCATCAGTGAGTCAGGGACTAGCGGGATAAATACGCAGTATTTT. This sequence encodes CAISESGTSGINTQYF.

This clone was detected only a few times. The V call is TRBV19, the J call TRBJ1-5; 7 bases match TRBD1. This CDR3 contains 16 residues. CDR1 and CDR2 from the germline V gene are LNHDA and SQIVND (reference sequence). V lost 6 bases, J lost 1 base, and 9 bases stayed unmatched. As DNA, the CDR3 is TGTGCCAGTAGCGGGACAGCGGCCCTAAGCAATCAGCCCCAGCATTTT. Its translation is CASSGTAALSNQPQHF.

The CDR3 protein is CASSLQGYEQYF. The CDR3 bases are TGTGCCAGCAGCCTACAGGGGTACGAGCAGTACTTC. This rearrangement joins TRBV7-9 to TRBJ2-7; 7 nucleotides agree with TRBD1. The CDR3 consists of 12 residues. CDR1 is SEHNR and CDR2 is FQNEAQ in the germline V gene (reference sequence). Trimming removed 5 bases from V and 4 bases from J; junction bases left unmatched: 2.

This chain joins TRBV3-1 (or the pseudogene TRBV3-2) and TRBJ2-3; 8 nucleotides match TRBD2. V was pared by 4 bases and J by 11 bases, with 8 bases of the junction left unmatched. The CDR3 is made up of 13 amino acids. Germline values: CDR1 LGHDT, CDR2 YNNKEL (reference sequence). CDR3 residues: CASSPPTSDLQYF. CDR3 DNA sequence: TGTGCCAGCAGCCCACCGACTAGCGACCTGCAGTATTTT.

The rearrangement uses TRBV30 and TRBJ2-5; D is ambiguous. The CDR3 length is 12 residues. Looked up from germline, CDR1 is GTSNPN and CDR2 is SVGIG (reference sequence). V was pared by 6 bases and J by 0 bases, with 8 bases between. This chain's CDR3 is CACQVDQETQYF. CDR3 nucleotides: TGTGCCTGCCAGGTCGACCAAGAGACCCAGTACTTC.

This chain joins TRBV14 and TRBJ2-1; TRBD2 might be the D (6 bases). CDR1 SGHDN and CDR2 FVKESK come from the germline V gene. The CDR3 contains 13 residues. V was shortened by 4 bases and J by 10 bases, with 14 bases between the two germline ends. The CDR3 loop reads CASSRGRLGEQFF. In DNA form, the CDR3 reads TGTGCCAGCAGCCGTGGGAGGTTGGGCGAGCAGTTCTTC.

The J gene is TRBJ1-1, the V gene TRBV18, with 7 nucleotides matching TRBD1. The CDR3 spans 14 residues. Germline V gene lookup returns CDR1 KGHSH and CDR2 LQKENI. Unmatched junction bases numbered 3, after V lost 2 bases and J lost 3 bases. CDR3 protein: CASSPITGDTEAFF. DNA of the CDR3: TGTGCCAGCTCACCAATAACAGGGGACACTGAAGCTTTCTTT.

This clone has a single count. The chain carries TRBV21-1 and TRBJ2-3; the table's D call of TRBD2 was not tested on the DNA. TRBV21-1 is noted as a pseudogene. The CDR3 consists of 16 residues. In nucleotides, the CDR3 is TGTGCCAGCAGCAGTTGGACTAGCGGGGTCCCAGATACGCAGTATTTT. Protein product: CASSSWTSGVPDTQYF.

This sequence joins TRBV21-1 and TRBJ1-5; the table calls TRBD1, which could not be checked here. TRBV21-1 is a pseudogene locus. This CDR3 has 16 amino acids. The CDR3 loop is CASSALTGGGNQPQHF. CDR3 nucleotides: TGTGCCAGCAGCGCGTTGACAGGGGGTGGCAATCAGCCCCAGCATTTT.

The J gene is TRBJ1-6, the V gene TRBV28; 7 bases agree with TRBD1. This CDR3 contains 14 residues. The ends lost 5 bases at V and 10 bases at J; junction bases unmatched: 8. Germline values: CDR1 MDHEN, CDR2 SYDVKM. CDR3 coding DNA: TGTGCCAGCAGTCGACAGGGTTTTCGATCACCCCTCCACTTT. As protein: CASSRQGFRSPLHF.

V and J are TRBV6-5 and TRBJ2-3; 7 bases are a match to TRBD1. Per germline, CDR1 MNHEY and CDR2 SVGAGI. The CDR3 loop spans 15 amino acids. J was trimmed by 4 bases and V by 7 bases; bases with no gene match: 11. CDR3 sequence: CASTSVRQGADTQYF. The CDR3 nucleotides are TGTGCCAGCACTTCTGTGCGACAGGGCGCAGATACGCAGTATTTT.

V and J are TRBV19 and TRBJ2-1, with a tentative D call TRBD1 (5 bases). Germline CDR1 is LNHDA and CDR2 is SQIVND (reference sequence). This CDR3 comprises 16 residues. The V end was cut by 4 bases, the J end by 2 bases, with 15 bases between. CDR3 bases: TGTGCCAGTAGTACTATCAGGCAGGGCACCTACAATGAGCAGTTCTTC. It translates to CASSTIRQGTYNEQFF.

This rearrangement joins TRBV30 to TRBJ2-3, with 13 nucleotides matching TRBD2. The CDR3 is made up of 14 amino acids. Trimming at V came to 3 bases and at J to 9 bases, leaving 6 bases not matched to a gene. CDR1 and CDR2 from the germline V gene are GTSNPN and SVGIG (reference sequence). The chain's CDR3 is CAWRGTSGVWTQYF. Written as DNA, the CDR3 is TGTGCCTGGAGGGGGACTAGCGGGGTTTGGACGCAGTATTTT.

The chain combines TRBV28 with TRBJ2-3; D gene unclear. Germline-derived CDR1 and CDR2 are MDHEN and SYDVKM. V was pared by 4 bases and J by 0 bases, with 11 bases between. The CDR3 totals 15 residues. CDR3 DNA sequence: TGTGCCAGCAGTTCACGCTTCGCGAGCACAGATACGCAGTATTTT. The encoded protein is CASSSRFASTDTQYF.

The chain employs TRBV5-6 and TRBJ1-5; 7 nucleotides align to TRBD1. This CDR3 is 16 amino acids long. J lost 3 bases, V lost 4 bases, and 10 bases had no gene match. The germline V gene encodes CDR1 SGHDT and CDR2 YYEEEE. The CDR3 DNA sequence: TGTGCCAGCAGCCGGGGCCGACAGGGAGACAATCAGCCCCAGCATTTT. This gives the protein CASSRGRQGDNQPQHF.

The chain couples TRBV4-3 to TRBJ1-3, with a possible D match to TRBD1 (5 bases). V was cut by 5 bases and J by 11 bases, with 22 bases left in between. The CDR3 has 15 residues. Per germline, CDR1 LGHNA and CDR2 YSLEER. The CDR3 protein is CASSWAGSLVQAIYF. CDR3 bases: TGCGCCAGCAGCTGGGCCGGAAGTCTAGTACAGGCCATATATTTT.

This clone came up once. The chain links TRBV6-4 to TRBJ2-1; TRBD2 aligns across 13 bases. Germline lookup yields CDR1 MRHNA and CDR2 SNTAGT. V gave up 2 bases and J gave up 7 bases; unmatched junction bases: 2. The CDR3 is made up of 15 amino acids. The CDR3: CASSDGTSGVNEQFF. The CDR3 DNA reads TGTGCCAGCAGTGACGGGACTAGCGGGGTTAATGAGCAGTTCTTC.

The rearrangement uses TRBV27 and TRBJ2-4; maybe TRBD1 (6 bases). Germline CDR1 MNHEY, CDR2 SMNVEV (reference sequence). The CDR3 is made up of 16 amino acids. The V end lost 2 bases, the J end lost 3 bases, and 14 bases lay between the germline ends. The CDR3 DNA follows: TGTGCCAGCAGTTTAACCGGGAAAGGGGGCAAAAACATTCAGTACTTC. It translates to CASSLTGKGGKNIQYF.